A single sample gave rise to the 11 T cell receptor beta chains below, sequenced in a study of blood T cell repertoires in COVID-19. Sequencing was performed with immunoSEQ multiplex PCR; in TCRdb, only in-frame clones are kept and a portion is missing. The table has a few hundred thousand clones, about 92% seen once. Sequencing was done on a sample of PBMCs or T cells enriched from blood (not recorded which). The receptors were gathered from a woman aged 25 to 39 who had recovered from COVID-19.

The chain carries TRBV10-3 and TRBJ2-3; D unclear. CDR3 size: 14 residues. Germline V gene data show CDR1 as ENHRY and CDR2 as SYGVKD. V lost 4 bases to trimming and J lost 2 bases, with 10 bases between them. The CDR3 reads CAISVPPVTDTQYF. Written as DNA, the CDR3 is TGTGCCATCAGTGTCCCTCCGGTCACAGATACGCAGTATTTT.

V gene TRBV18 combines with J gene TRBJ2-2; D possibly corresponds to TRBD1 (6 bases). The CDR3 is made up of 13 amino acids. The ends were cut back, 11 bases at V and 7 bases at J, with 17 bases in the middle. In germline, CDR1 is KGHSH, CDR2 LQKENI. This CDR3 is CACGQQENGELFF. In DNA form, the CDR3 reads TGTGCCTGCGGACAGCAAGAAAACGGGGAGCTGTTTTTT.

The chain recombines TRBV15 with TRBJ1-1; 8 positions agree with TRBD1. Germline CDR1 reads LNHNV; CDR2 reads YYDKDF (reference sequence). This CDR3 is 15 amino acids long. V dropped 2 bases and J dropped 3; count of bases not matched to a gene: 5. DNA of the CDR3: TGTGCCACCAGCAGAAATCACAGGGGGGACACTGAAGCTTTCTTT. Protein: CATSRNHRGDTEAFF.

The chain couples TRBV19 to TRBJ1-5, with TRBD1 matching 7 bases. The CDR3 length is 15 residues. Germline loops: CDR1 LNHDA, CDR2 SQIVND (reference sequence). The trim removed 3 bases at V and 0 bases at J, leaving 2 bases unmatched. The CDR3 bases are TGTGCCAGTAGTATTCCAGGGGGTAGCAATCAGCCCCAGCATTTT. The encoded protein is CASSIPGGSNQPQHF.

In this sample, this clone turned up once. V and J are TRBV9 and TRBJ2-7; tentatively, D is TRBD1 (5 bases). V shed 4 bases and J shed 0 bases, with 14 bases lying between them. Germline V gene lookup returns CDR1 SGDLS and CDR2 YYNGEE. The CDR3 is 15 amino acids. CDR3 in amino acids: CASSPRQSISYEQYF. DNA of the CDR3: TGTGCCAGCAGCCCCCGACAGTCTATCTCCTACGAGCAGTACTTC.

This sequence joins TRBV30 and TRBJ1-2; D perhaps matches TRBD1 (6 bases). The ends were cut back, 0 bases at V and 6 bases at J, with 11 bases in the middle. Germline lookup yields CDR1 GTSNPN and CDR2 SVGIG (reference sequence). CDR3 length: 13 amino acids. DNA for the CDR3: TGTGCCTGGAGTGTTTGGGGGCGTGATGGCTACACCTTC. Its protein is CAWSVWGRDGYTF.

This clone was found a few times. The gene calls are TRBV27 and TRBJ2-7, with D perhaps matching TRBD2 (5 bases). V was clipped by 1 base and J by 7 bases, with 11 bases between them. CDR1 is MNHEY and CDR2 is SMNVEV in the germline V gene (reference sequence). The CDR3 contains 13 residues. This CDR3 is CASSLWGSGEQYF. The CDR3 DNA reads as TGTGCCAGCAGTTTATGGGGATCGGGGGAGCAGTACTTC.

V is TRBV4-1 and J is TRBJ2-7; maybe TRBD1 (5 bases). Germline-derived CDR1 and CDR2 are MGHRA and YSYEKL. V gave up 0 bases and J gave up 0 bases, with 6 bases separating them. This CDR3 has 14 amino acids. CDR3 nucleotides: TGCGCCAGCAGCCAAGATAGGGGCTCCTACGAGCAGTACTTC. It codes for CASSQDRGSYEQYF.

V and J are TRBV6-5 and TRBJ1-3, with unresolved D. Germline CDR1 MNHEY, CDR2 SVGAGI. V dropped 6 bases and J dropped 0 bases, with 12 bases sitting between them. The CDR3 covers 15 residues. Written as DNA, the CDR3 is TGTGCCAGCAGCCCGACGGGAGTCTCTGGAAACACCATATATTTT. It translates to CASSPTGVSGNTIYF.

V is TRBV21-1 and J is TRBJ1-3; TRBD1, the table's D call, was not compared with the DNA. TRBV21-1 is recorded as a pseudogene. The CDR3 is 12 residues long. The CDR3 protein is CASSEQGNTIYF. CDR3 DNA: TGTGCCAGCAGCGAACAGGGAAACACCATATATTTT.

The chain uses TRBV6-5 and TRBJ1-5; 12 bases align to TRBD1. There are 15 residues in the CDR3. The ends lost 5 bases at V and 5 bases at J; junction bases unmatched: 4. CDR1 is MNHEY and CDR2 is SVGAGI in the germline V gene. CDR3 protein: CASSPRDRGHQPQHF. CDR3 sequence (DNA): TGTGCCAGCAGTCCTCGGGACAGGGGGCATCAGCCCCAGCATTTT.